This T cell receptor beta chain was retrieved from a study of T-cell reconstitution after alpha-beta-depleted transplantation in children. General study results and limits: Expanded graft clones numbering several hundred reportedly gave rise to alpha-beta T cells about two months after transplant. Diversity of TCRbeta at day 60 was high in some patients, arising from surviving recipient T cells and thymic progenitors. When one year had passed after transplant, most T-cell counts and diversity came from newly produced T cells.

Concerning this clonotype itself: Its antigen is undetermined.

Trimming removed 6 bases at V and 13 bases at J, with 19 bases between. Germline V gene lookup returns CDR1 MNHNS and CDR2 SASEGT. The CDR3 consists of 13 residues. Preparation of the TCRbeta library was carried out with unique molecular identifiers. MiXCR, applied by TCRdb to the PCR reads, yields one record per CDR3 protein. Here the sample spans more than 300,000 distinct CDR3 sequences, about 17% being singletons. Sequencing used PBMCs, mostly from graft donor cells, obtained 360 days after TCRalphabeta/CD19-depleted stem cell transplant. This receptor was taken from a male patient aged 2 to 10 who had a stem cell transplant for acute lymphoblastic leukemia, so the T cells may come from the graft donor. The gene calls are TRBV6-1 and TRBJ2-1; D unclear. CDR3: CASRRNLLVGQFF. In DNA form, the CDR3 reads TGTGCCAGCAGACGCAACCTTTTAGTGGGTCAGTTCTTC.